What follows is one T cell receptor beta chain and its context. This clonotype was found a few times. What this receptor recognizes is not known. One base away there is no much larger clone; base qualities are not given. The data stem from a study of response to subunit inactivated influenza vaccine (dated by TCRdb to 2017 to 2018). In terms of the full investigation: Deep quantitative T cell receptor repertoire profiling was used in the study to track responses to a trivalent subunit inactivated influenza vaccine.

V drops 5 bases and J drops 4 bases, leaving 17 bases in between. The CDR3, from cysteine to phenylalanine, totals 15 residues. Kept here is only the CDR3 DNA, which spans 45 bases and is read in frame from base 1. CDR1 and CDR2 are drawn from the germline V gene (reference sequence): SGHAT, FQDESV. The library came from RT-PCR. The run used an Illumina HiSeq 2500. The public reads were reprocessed in TCRdb via fastp at Q25 and MiXCR, keeping in-frame beta chains. Identical CDR3 proteins give one entry, which carries the most common genes and DNA. The table for this sample lists roughly 160,000 distinct CDR3 sequences; roughly 10% of them were counted only once. Clones ranked in the top ten supply roughly a third of the sample. Study-wide conclusions, independent of this receptor: The authors suggested that each seasonal influenza vaccination may recruit only a limited number of new T cells.

The chain uses TRBV11-1 and TRBJ2-5; TRBD1 is a possible D gene, resting on 6 matching bases. The source is a man between 50 and 70 years old who received an inactivated influenza vaccine. Donor details come from another sample of the same person, matched by shared clones. The sample consisted of CD8+ T cells sorted from PBMCs, taken about 23 months after vaccination. At the DNA level, the sequence is TGTGCCAGCAGCCCACGACAGGAGTTGAGAGAGACCCAGTACTTC. It is translated as CASSPRQELRETQYF. Beyond the CDR3, the reference TRBV11-1 and TRBJ2-5 genes provide the residues; the full variable domain reads: EAEVAQSPRYKITEKSQAVAFWCDPISGHATLYWYRQILGQGPELLVQFQDESVVDDSQLPKDRFSAERLKGVDSTLKIQPAELGDSAMYLCASSPRQELRETQYFGPGTRLLVL.